These 28 T cell receptor beta chains originate from one sample sequenced in a study of monozygotic twins with cystic fibrosis. Assay used: immunoSEQ multiplex PCR; TCRdb lists only in-frame clones, some missing. The table has some 33,000 clones, 90% to 95% seen once. The sequencing sample was made of blood. Every receptor here comes from a boy between 2 and 10 years old with cystic fibrosis.

CDR3 loop: CASKYSGAGYEQYF. The CDR3 DNA is TGTGCCAGCAAGTATTCAGGGGCGGGCTACGAGCAGTACTTC. The chain is built from TRBV6-5 and TRBJ2-7; possibly TRBD1 for D (6 bases). The CDR3 loop spans 14 amino acids. The V and J ends lost 7 bases and 3 bases respectively, with 16 bases between them. Looked up from germline, CDR1 is MNHEY and CDR2 is SVGAGI.

The chain uses TRBV6-5 and TRBJ1-4; a weak D match, TRBD1 (5 bases). This CDR3 is 14 amino acids long. Deletions cut 4 bases from V and 2 bases from J, with 8 bases between. Germline lookup yields CDR1 MNHEY and CDR2 SVGAGI. CDR3 amino acids: CASSSRGTNEKLFF. DNA of the CDR3: TGTGCCAGCAGTTCGAGGGGTACTAATGAAAAACTGTTTTTT.

The rearrangement uses TRBV7-9 and TRBJ2-1, with D perhaps matching TRBD1 (6 bases). This CDR3 region has 15 residues. In germline, CDR1 is SEHNR, CDR2 FQNEAQ (reference sequence). Deletions cut 2 bases from V and 9 bases from J, with 17 bases between. The CDR3 loop is CASSLQAQQGAEQFF. CDR3 nucleotides: TGTGCCAGCAGCTTACAGGCCCAACAGGGCGCTGAGCAGTTCTTC. The full variable domain, with the rest looked up from reference TRBV7-9 and TRBJ2-1, is DTGVSQNPRHKITKRGQNVTFRCDPISEHNRLYWYRQTLGQGPEFLTYFQNEAQLEKSRLLSDRFSAERPKGSFSTLEIQRTEQGDSAMYLCASSLQAQQGAEQFFGPGTRLTVL.

The chain is built from TRBV6-5 and TRBJ1-1; D gene unclear. The V and J ends lost 6 bases and 1 base respectively, with 9 bases between them. Looked up from germline, CDR1 is MNHEY and CDR2 is SVGAGI. The CDR3 has 13 residues. The CDR3 DNA reads as TGTGCCAGCAGCCCGAGGGCGAACACTGAAGCTTTCTTT. Protein sequence: CASSPRANTEAFF.

This sequence joins TRBV5-1 and TRBJ2-1; D not certain. The CDR3 loop spans 12 amino acids. V was shortened by 5 bases and J by 8 bases, with 11 bases between the two germline ends. Germline V gene data show CDR1 as SGHRS and CDR2 as YFSETQ. CDR3 residues: CASRGRVDEQFF. The CDR3 region has the DNA TGCGCCAGCAGGGGTAGGGTGGATGAGCAGTTCTTC.

This chain links TRBV7-2 with TRBJ1-2; possible D gene TRBD1, 6 bases. CDR3 length: 17 amino acids. The V gene's germline CDR1 is SGHTA and CDR2 FQGNSA. Trimming cost V 4 bases and J 0 bases, with 18 bases left between them. CDR3 region: CASSSFLGADTNYGYTF. CDR3 nucleotides: TGTGCCAGCAGCTCCTTCTTGGGGGCAGACACTAACTATGGCTACACCTTC.

The chain is built from TRBV5-6 and TRBJ2-5, with no clear D. Trimming took off 1 base at V and 5 bases at J, with 15 bases between the two ends. This CDR3 comprises 15 residues. Germline V gives CDR1 SGHDT, CDR2 YYEEEE. The DNA for the CDR3 is TGTGCCAGCAGCTTGATGGCAGTACAGAGGGAGACCCAGTACTTC. This codes for CASSLMAVQRETQYF.

This clone was detected only once. The J gene is TRBJ1-1, the V gene TRBV4-3; 7 bases are shared with TRBD1. Germline V gives CDR1 LGHNA, CDR2 YSLEER. The CDR3 contains 17 residues. Trimming took 1 base from V and 0 from J; bases not matched to a gene: 8. The chain's CDR3 is CASSQARGTAMNTEAFF. CDR3 sequence (DNA): TGCGCCAGCAGCCAAGCACGAGGGACAGCTATGAACACTGAAGCTTTCTTT.

The chain joins TRBV13 to TRBJ1-1, with TRBD1 as a possible D gene (5 bases). The CDR3 is made up of 13 amino acids. Between the trimmed V and J ends, which lost 3 bases and 4 bases, there was a span of 9 bases. Germline CDR1 reads PRHDT; CDR2 reads FYEKMQ (reference sequence). CDR3 in DNA: TGTGCCAGCAGCTTTCAGGGTGGCACTGAAGCTTTCTTT. Its protein is CASSFQGGTEAFF.

The chain carries TRBV4-1 and TRBJ2-4, with TRBD2 as a possible D gene (6 bases). The ends were cut back, 3 bases at V and 6 bases at J, with 15 bases in the middle. CDR1 is MGHRA and CDR2 is YSYEKL in the germline V gene. The CDR3 has 15 amino acids. The CDR3 loop is CASSHPTGLINIQYF. CDR3 nucleotides: TGCGCCAGCAGCCATCCTACGGGACTCATAAACATTCAGTACTTC.

V and J are TRBV4-1 and TRBJ1-2; D is perhaps TRBD1 (5 bases). CDR3 length: 16 amino acids. With 0 bases removed from V and 5 bases from J, the gap between germline ends came to 16 bases. Germline-derived CDR1 and CDR2 are MGHRA and YSYEKL. The CDR3 sequence: CASSQESRTPNYGYTF. The CDR3 DNA reads TGCGCCAGCAGCCAAGAAAGCAGGACACCGAATTATGGCTACACCTTC.

This clone was recorded only once. The genes are TRBV27 and TRBJ2-7; D is uncertain. Germline CDR1 MNHEY, CDR2 SMNVEV (reference sequence). CDR3 size: 13 residues. V shed 5 bases and J shed 1 base, with 9 bases lying between them. CDR3 coding DNA: TGTGCCAGCAGTCCCCAGAGGTCCTACGAGCAGTACTTC. Protein product: CASSPQRSYEQYF.

In its sample, this clone was seen once. This chain connects TRBV9 to TRBJ2-7; D not certain. The CDR3 sequence is 13 residues long. The ends were cut back, 0 bases at V and 3 bases at J, with 7 bases in the middle. The germline V gene has CDR1 SGDLS and CDR2 YYNGEE. Here the CDR3 DNA reads TGTGCCAGCAGCGTAGCACCAAGCTACGAGCAGTACTTC. Residues: CASSVAPSYEQYF.

This clone was detected only once. The chain recombines TRBV18 with TRBJ2-7; D possibly corresponds to TRBD1 (6 bases). CDR1 and CDR2 (germline): KGHSH, LQKENI. The CDR3 is made up of 13 amino acids. The V and J ends lost 5 bases and 7 bases respectively, with 15 bases between them. In DNA, the CDR3 is TGTGCCAGCTCAGCACAGGGTAATGGTGAGCAGTACTTC. This translates into CASSAQGNGEQYF.

This chain uses TRBV6-5 with TRBJ2-7; D is tentatively TRBD1 or TRBD2 (5 bases each). Deletions cut 1 base from V and 4 bases from J, with 11 bases between. There are 14 residues in the CDR3. CDR1 MNHEY and CDR2 SVGAGI come from the germline V gene. CDR3 DNA sequence: TGTGCCAGCAGTTACTATCGGGGCCGGTACGAGCAGTACTTC. Its translation is CASSYYRGRYEQYF.

This sequence joins TRBV5-1 and TRBJ2-7, with 9 bases lining up with TRBD1. V lost 4 bases to trimming and J lost 7 bases; unmatched junction nucleotides: 9. Germline CDR1 SGHRS, CDR2 YFSETQ. CDR3 length equals 14 residues. In DNA, the CDR3 is TGCGCCAGCAGCCCGGGACAGGGTCCGTGGGAGCAGTACTTC. Its protein is CASSPGQGPWEQYF.

The chain uses TRBV6-1 and TRBJ1-5; D remains unclear. Germline loops: CDR1 MNHNS, CDR2 SASEGT. Trimming removed 6 bases from V and 0 bases from J, with 12 bases in between. CDR3 length: 15 residues. CDR3 protein: CASSSLGSSNQPQHF. The DNA for the CDR3 is TGTGCCAGCAGCTCCCTCGGCAGTAGCAATCAGCCCCAGCATTTT.

The chain carries TRBV2 and TRBJ2-1; the match to TRBD2 covers 16 bases. Germline CDR1 and CDR2: SNHLY and FYNNEI. The junction had 5 bases not matched to a gene; V was cut back by 4 bases and J by 8 bases. This CDR3 has 16 amino acids. The CDR3 here is CASSAGLAGGVDEQFF. In DNA form, the CDR3 reads TGTGCCAGCAGTGCGGGACTAGCGGGGGGGGTGGATGAGCAGTTCTTC.

The chain links TRBV7-2 to TRBJ2-3, with D possibly being TRBD2 (6 bases). This CDR3 is 15 amino acids long. CDR1 SGHTA and CDR2 FQGNSA come from the germline V gene. The V end lost 2 bases, the J end lost 1 base, and 10 bases lay between the germline ends. The CDR3 here is CASSLSASGTDTQYF. CDR3 nucleotide sequence: TGTGCCAGCAGCTTATCGGCTAGCGGCACAGATACGCAGTATTTT.

The J gene is TRBJ1-3, the V gene TRBV18; the match to TRBD1 covers 8 bases. Trimming cost V 1 base and J 0 bases; bases outside gene matches: 11. CDR1 and CDR2 (germline): KGHSH, LQKENI. The length of the CDR3 is 19 residues. CDR3 DNA: TGTGCCAGCTCACCACTCGACGCTCGGACAGGGTACTCTGGAAACACCATATATTTT. Translated: CASSPLDARTGYSGNTIYF.

The chain combines TRBV11-2 with TRBJ2-7; D perhaps matches TRBD1 (6 bases). The ends were cut back, 5 bases at V and 1 base at J, with 12 bases in the middle. CDR3 length equals 14 residues. Germline CDR1 is SGHAT and CDR2 is FQNNGV. In DNA form, the CDR3 reads TGTGCCAGCAGCCCCGGACAGCTATCCTACGAGCAGTACTTC. It is translated as CASSPGQLSYEQYF.

The chain uses TRBV9 and TRBJ2-7; D not resolved. V was shortened by 4 bases and J by 0 bases, with 8 bases between the two germline ends. CDR3 length: 13 amino acids. Germline V gene sequence: CDR1 SGDLS, CDR2 YYNGEE. This CDR3 reads CASSSPDSYEQYF. CDR3 bases: TGTGCCAGCAGCTCACCGGACTCCTACGAGCAGTACTTC.

V is TRBV19 and J is TRBJ2-1; 12 nucleotides align to TRBD1. The junction had 3 bases not matched to a gene; V was cut back by 0 bases and J by 6 bases. The CDR3 contains 16 residues. Germline CDR1 is LNHDA and CDR2 is SQIVND (reference sequence). The CDR3 loop reads CASSIDWDRGRNEQFF. CDR3 DNA: TGTGCCAGTAGTATAGATTGGGACAGGGGGCGCAATGAGCAGTTCTTC.

The gene calls are TRBV7-6 and TRBJ2-1; tentatively, D is TRBD2 (6 bases). CDR1 and CDR2 from the germline V gene are SGHVS and FNYEAQ. V lost 2 bases and J lost 9, with 8 bases in between. This CDR3 has 12 residues. The CDR3 reads CASSLNGGEQFF. CDR3 sequence (DNA): TGTGCCAGCAGCTTAAACGGGGGTGAGCAGTTCTTC.

The DNA of the CDR3 is TGTGCCAGCAGTGAAGCAGCTCCCTACGAGCAGTACTTC. It translates to CASSEAAPYEQYF. The chain combines TRBV6-1 with TRBJ2-7; no firm D call. This CDR3 has 13 amino acids. The germline gives CDR1 MNHNS, CDR2 SASEGT. V lost 0 bases to trimming and J lost 2 bases, with 5 bases between them.

The rearrangement uses TRBV29-1 and TRBJ1-2; a possible D gene is TRBD1 (6 bases). V lost 2 bases and J 7 bases, leaving 14 bases between the germline ends. From germline, CDR1 is SQVTM and CDR2 ANQGSEA. The CDR3 loop spans 13 amino acids. CDR3 in amino acids: CSVESTGRGGYTF. The CDR3 DNA reads as TGCAGCGTTGAATCTACAGGGAGAGGTGGCTACACCTTC.

This chain connects TRBV5-4 to TRBJ2-1; D might be TRBD2 (6 bases). Germline V gene sequence: CDR1 SGHNT, CDR2 YYREEE (reference sequence). The germline V and J ends were trimmed by 0 bases and 4 bases, with 11 bases remaining between them. The CDR3 runs to 15 residues. The CDR3 sequence is CASSLGLAGYNEQFF. CDR3 nucleotides: TGTGCCAGCAGCTTGGGACTGGCGGGGTACAATGAGCAGTTCTTC.

The CDR3 protein is CASRKLPGQNTEAFF. DNA of the CDR3: TGTGCCAGCAGAAAATTACCGGGACAGAACACTGAAGCTTTCTTT. The rearrangement joins TRBV7-9 to TRBJ1-1; D might be TRBD1 (6 bases). The CDR3 consists of 15 residues. V lost 6 bases, J lost 1 base, and 15 bases lay in between. From germline, CDR1 is SEHNR and CDR2 FQNEAQ (reference sequence).